A selection of T cell receptor beta chains follows, all from one sample in a study of cytomegalovirus exposure and HLA in healthy donors. Generated by immunoSEQ multiplex PCR, the TCRdb table keeps only in-frame clones and is missing some. Found here are about 120,000 clones, about 81% of them singletons; the top ten hold approximately 2%. Sequencing used PBMCs. These receptors were collected from a man between 40 and 49 years old in good health and CMV-seronegative. CDR3s include the opening cysteine and the closing phenylalanine or tryptophan. A D gene is named only where the DNA matches it firmly. Clone size appears in some rows only: once, few, many, or a class for an expanded clone.

V	J	size	D	CDR3	DNA
TRBV11-2	TRBJ2-7	-	TRBD2	CASSSSGRGYIYEQYF	TGTGCCAGCAGCTCTAGCGGGAGAGGGTATATTTACGAGCAGTACTTC
TRBV5-6	TRBJ1-5	few	-	CASSLGRGKPQHF	TGTGCCAGCAGCTTGGGCAGGGGCAAGCCCCAGCATTTT
TRBV15	TRBJ1-6	-	-	CATSLGLLNSPLHF	TGTGCCACCAGCCTGGGACTACTAAATTCACCCCTCCACTTT
TRBV9	TRBJ2-1	-	-	CASSVGQQNNEQFF	TGTGCCAGCAGCGTAGGACAACAGAACAATGAGCAGTTCTTC
TRBV5-1	TRBJ2-3	few	TRBD2	CASSPGLAGATDTQYF	TGCGCCAGCAGCCCGGGACTAGCGGGGGCAACAGATACGCAGTATTTT
TRBV4-1	TRBJ2-1	-	-	CASSQGDYRFF	TGCGCCAGCAGCCAAGGAGATTATAGGTTCTTC
TRBV6-6	TRBJ1-5	-	TRBD1	CASVGVGDSQPQHF	TGTGCCAGCGTTGGGGTCGGGGACAGTCAGCCCCAGCATTTT
TRBV29-1	TRBJ2-1	-	TRBD2	CSVGTSGQYNEQFF	TGCAGCGTCGGAACTAGCGGGCAATACAATGAGCAGTTCTTC
TRBV18	TRBJ1-1	-	-	CASSLRGGTEAFF	TGTGCCAGCTCCCTACGTGGTGGCACTGAAGCTTTCTTT
TRBV12-2	TRBJ2-3	-	-	CASRVESPESRDRERCTDTQYF	TGTGCAAGTCGGGTTGAGAGCCCAGAGAGCCGGGACAGGGAGAGGTGCACAGATACGCAGTATTTT
TRBV6-5	TRBJ1-6	-	-	CASRLREGDSPLHF	TGTGCCAGCAGGCTCAGGGAGGGAGATTCACCCCTCCACTTT
TRBV4-3	TRBJ1-2	-	-	CASSQAKGDPYGYTF	TGCGCCAGCAGCCAAGCAAAGGGGGACCCCTATGGCTACACCTTC
TRBV4-3	TRBJ1-2	-	-	CASSFTDRLLSNYGYTF	TGCGCCAGCAGCTTTACAGACAGACTGTTGTCTAACTATGGCTACACCTTC
TRBV6-1	TRBJ1-1	-	-	CASTPNRVGYTEAFF	TGTGCCAGCACCCCTAACAGGGTGGGGTACACTGAAGCTTTCTTT
TRBV6-4	TRBJ2-3	-	TRBD2	CASLVKREGTDTQYF	TGTGCCAGCCTTGTAAAGCGGGAGGGCACAGATACGCAGTATTTT
TRBV5-1	TRBJ2-7	-	TRBD1	CASSWGQWYEQYF	TGCGCCAGCAGCTGGGGACAGTGGTACGAGCAGTACTTC
TRBV18	TRBJ2-2	-	-	CASSPFQGNTGELFF	TGTGCCAGCTCACCCTTCCAGGGGAACACCGGGGAGCTGTTTTTT
TRBV7-8	TRBJ2-2	-	-	CASSLVGSNGELFF	TGTGCCAGCAGCTTAGTGGGCAGCAACGGGGAGCTGTTTTTT
TRBV6-1	TRBJ2-1	-	TRBD2	CASSGTSGSRNEQFF	TGCGCCAGCAGTGGGACTAGCGGGAGTAGAAATGAGCAGTTCTTC
TRBV5-1	TRBJ2-7	-	TRBD2	CASSLRGAGGPGGEQYF	TGCGCCAGCAGCTTGCGTGGAGCGGGAGGGCCGGGCGGCGAGCAGTACTTC
TRBV9	TRBJ2-3	-	TRBD2	CASSVGASGYTDTQYF	TGTGCCAGCAGCGTAGGGGCTAGCGGCTACACAGATACGCAGTATTTT
TRBV5-1	TRBJ2-2	-	TRBD1	CASSRTGVGNTGELFF	TGCGCCAGCAGCAGAACAGGGGTGGGGAACACCGGGGAGCTGTTTTTT
TRBV29-1	TRBJ2-2	-	-	CSAYTGELFF	TGCAGCGCTTACACCGGGGAGCTGTTTTTT
TRBV9	TRBJ2-3	-	TRBD2	CASSVGAGGGVHRADTQYF	TGTGCCAGCAGCGTAGGCGCGGGAGGCGGGGTTCATAGGGCAGATACGCAGTATTTT
TRBV6-1	TRBJ1-5	medium-sized	-	CASSATGSYSNQPQHF	TGTGCCAGCAGTGCCACAGGATCTTATAGCAATCAGCCCCAGCATTTT
TRBV9	TRBJ2-4	-	TRBD1	CASSVGGGAAKNIQYF	TGTGCCAGCAGCGTAGGAGGGGGCGCAGCCAAAAACATTCAGTACTTC
TRBV29-1	TRBJ2-1	-	TRBD1	CSGGQGVYNEQFF	TGCAGCGGGGGACAGGGGGTGTACAATGAGCAGTTCTTC
TRBV19	TRBJ2-4	-	-	CASNEIAKNIQYF	TGTGCCAGTAATGAGATAGCCAAAAACATTCAGTACTTC
TRBV28	TRBJ1-2	-	TRBD1	CASSSTPGTAYQGYTF	TGTGCCAGCAGTTCCACCCCCGGGACAGCCTATCAGGGCTACACCTTC
TRBV27	TRBJ1-2	-	-	CASSPQGKGSGYTF	TGTGCCAGCAGTCCACAGGGTAAAGGGAGTGGCTACACCTTC